This note documents a single TCR beta chain sequence. The data were obtained in a study of blood T cell repertoires in COVID-19. Across the study: Both acute and convalescent COVID-19 samples were obtained from the United States, Italy and Spain. PBMCs, B-cell-depleted T cells, or T cells were the source of the cDNA or gDNA that made up the material.

Per the original methods: Scientists estimated how many nucleated cells there were by amplifying reference gene primers. The protocol was immunoSEQ multiplex PCR, while the TCRdb copy is restricted to in-frame clones and leaves out a portion. V and J calls and clone size are copied from that table; D and trimming were computed from the DNA. The data show about 60,000 clones, almost 85% seen once. The TCR originated in a man in his sixties with acute or convalescent COVID-19. Sample: peripheral blood.

The CDR3, as DNA: TGTGCCAGCAGCCCGAGGAATCCCTACGAGCAGTACTTC. Its translation is CASSPRNPYEQYF. V and J are TRBV27 and TRBJ2-7, with no clear D. V lost 6 bases and J 2 bases, leaving 11 bases between the germline ends. This CDR3 has 13 amino acids. CDR1 and CDR2 (germline): MNHEY, SMNVEV (reference sequence).